This T cell receptor beta chain was found in a study of blood T cell repertoires in COVID-19. Overall study context: The cDNA or gDNA used as material had been derived from T cells, B-cell-depleted T cells, or PBMCs.

Trimming took off 5 bases at V and 9 bases at J, with 14 bases between the two ends. Germline V lookup: CDR1 DFQATT, CDR2 SNEGSKA (reference sequence). The CDR3 has 11 amino acids. Individuals aged about 18 to 89 years were recruited from roughly 23 US areas. Cohort placement rested on clinical history that participants reported themselves. Assay: immunoSEQ multiplex PCR; the TCRdb copy retains only in-frame clones and omits some. The sample lists 300,000 to 350,000 clones; 70% to 90% were seen once. The receptor's source is a young man who had recovered from COVID-19. This chain links TRBV20-1 with TRBJ2-7; D call uncertain. Sequencing was performed on PBMCs or T cells enriched from blood (not recorded which). Here the CDR3 reads CSARLGEVQYF. The DNA for the CDR3 is TGCAGTGCTCGGCTAGGAGAGGTGCAGTACTTC.